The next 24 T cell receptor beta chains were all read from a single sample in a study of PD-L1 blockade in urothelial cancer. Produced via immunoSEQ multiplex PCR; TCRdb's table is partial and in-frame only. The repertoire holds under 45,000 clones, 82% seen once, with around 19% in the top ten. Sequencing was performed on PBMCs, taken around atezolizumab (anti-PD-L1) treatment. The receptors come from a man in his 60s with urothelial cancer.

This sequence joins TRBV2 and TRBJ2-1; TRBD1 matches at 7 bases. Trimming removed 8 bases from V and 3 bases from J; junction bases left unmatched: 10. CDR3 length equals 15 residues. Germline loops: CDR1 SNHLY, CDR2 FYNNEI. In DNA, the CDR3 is TGTGCCAGCGGGGAAGACAGGGCCGGCTACAATGAGCAGTTCTTC. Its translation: CASGEDRAGYNEQFF.

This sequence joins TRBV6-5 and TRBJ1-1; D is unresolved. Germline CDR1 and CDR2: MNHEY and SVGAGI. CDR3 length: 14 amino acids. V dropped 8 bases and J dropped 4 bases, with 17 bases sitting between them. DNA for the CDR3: TGTGCCAGCTACCCGTGGTTGGGAGGCACTGAAGCTTTCTTT. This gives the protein CASYPWLGGTEAFF.

The CDR3 region is CSVEYYDYRDRGQIYGYTF. The DNA of the CDR3 is TGCAGCGTTGAATACTATGATTACCGGGACAGGGGGCAGATCTATGGCTACACCTTC. The rearrangement links TRBV29-1 to TRBJ1-2, with TRBD1 identical over 12 bases. The CDR3 has 19 residues. The J segment lost 4 bases and the V segment lost 2 bases, leaving 17 bases of the junction unmatched. Germline CDR1 SQVTM, CDR2 ANQGSEA.

In DNA, the CDR3 is TGTGCCAGTACCCCGACCTCCGGGACAGGGGTAGGCTACACCTTC. This encodes CASTPTSGTGVGYTF. The genes are TRBV19 and TRBJ1-2; TRBD1 matches 10 bases. V lost 7 bases and J lost 8; bases outside the gene matches: 13. CDR3 length equals 15 residues. CDR1 and CDR2 (germline): LNHDA, SQIVND (reference sequence).

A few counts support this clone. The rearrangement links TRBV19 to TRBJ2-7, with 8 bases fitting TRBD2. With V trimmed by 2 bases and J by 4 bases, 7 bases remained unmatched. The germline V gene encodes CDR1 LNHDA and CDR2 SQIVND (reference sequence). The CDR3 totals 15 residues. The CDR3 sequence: CASSITSGGYYEQYF. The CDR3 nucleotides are TGTGCCAGTAGTATAACCAGCGGGGGTTATTACGAGCAGTACTTC.

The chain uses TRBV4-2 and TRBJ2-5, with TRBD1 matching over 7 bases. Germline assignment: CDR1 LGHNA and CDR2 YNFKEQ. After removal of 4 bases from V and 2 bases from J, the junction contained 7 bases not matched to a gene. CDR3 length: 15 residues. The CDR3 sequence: CASSLNDRDQETQYF. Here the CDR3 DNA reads TGTGCCAGCAGCCTAAACGACAGGGATCAAGAGACCCAGTACTTC.

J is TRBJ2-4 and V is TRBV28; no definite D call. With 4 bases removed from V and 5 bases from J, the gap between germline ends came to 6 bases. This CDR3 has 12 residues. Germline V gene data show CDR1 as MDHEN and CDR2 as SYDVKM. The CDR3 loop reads CASSSPENIQYF. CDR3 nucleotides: TGTGCCAGCAGTTCGCCGGAAAACATTCAGTACTTC.

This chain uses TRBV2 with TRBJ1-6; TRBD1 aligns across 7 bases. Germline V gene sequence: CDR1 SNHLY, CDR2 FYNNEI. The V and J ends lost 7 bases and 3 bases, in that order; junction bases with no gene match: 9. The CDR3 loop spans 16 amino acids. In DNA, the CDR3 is TGTGCCAGCACCCGGGACAGCGACAACTATAATTCACCCCTCCACTTT. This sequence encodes CASTRDSDNYNSPLHF.

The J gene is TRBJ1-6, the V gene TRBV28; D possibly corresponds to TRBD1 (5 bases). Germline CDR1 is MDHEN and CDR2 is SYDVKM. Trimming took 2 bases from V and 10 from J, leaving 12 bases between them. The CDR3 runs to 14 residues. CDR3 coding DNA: TGTGCCAGCAGTTTAGGTCCAGGGTACTCACCCCTCCACTTT. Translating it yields CASSLGPGYSPLHF.

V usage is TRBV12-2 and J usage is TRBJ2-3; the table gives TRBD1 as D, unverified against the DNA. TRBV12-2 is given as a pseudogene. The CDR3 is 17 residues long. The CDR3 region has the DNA TGTGCAAGTCGCTTAGACAGAAATGATTCTAGCACAGATACGCAGTATTTT. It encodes CASRLDRNDSSTDTQYF.

In DNA form, the CDR3 reads TGTGCCAGCTCGGGTCAGGGCAGGGCGCGCCCAACGAACACCGGGGAGCTGTTTTTT. Its translation: CASSGQGRARPTNTGELFF. This chain uses TRBV19 with TRBJ2-2; maybe TRBD1 (5 bases). The germline CDR1 and CDR2 sequences are LNHDA and SQIVND (reference sequence). CDR3 length equals 19 residues. Deletions cut 9 bases from V and 0 bases from J, with 26 bases between.

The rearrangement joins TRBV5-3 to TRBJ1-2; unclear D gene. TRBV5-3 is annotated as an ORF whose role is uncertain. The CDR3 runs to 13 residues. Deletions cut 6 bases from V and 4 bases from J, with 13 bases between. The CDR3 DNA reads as TGTGCCAGAATGTGGCGGGAACCCTATGGCTACACCTTC. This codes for CARMWREPYGYTF.

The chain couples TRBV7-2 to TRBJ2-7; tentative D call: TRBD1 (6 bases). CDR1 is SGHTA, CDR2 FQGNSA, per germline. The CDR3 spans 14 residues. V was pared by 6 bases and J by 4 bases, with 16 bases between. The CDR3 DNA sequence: TGTGCCAGCAGTCCAGGGGACAAGCGGTACGAGCAGTACTTC. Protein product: CASSPGDKRYEQYF.

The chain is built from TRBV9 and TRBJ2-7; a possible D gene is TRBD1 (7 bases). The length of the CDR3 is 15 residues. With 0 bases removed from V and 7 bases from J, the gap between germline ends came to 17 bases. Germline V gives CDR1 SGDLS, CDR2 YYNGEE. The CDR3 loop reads CASSVEPTGAGEQYF. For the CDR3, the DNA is TGTGCCAGCAGCGTAGAGCCCACAGGGGCGGGGGAGCAGTACTTC.

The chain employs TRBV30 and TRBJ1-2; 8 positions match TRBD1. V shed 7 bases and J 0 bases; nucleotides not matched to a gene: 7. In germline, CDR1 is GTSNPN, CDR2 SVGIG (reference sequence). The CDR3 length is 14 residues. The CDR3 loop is CALVRDRPNYGYTF. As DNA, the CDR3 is TGTGCCTTAGTCCGGGACAGGCCTAACTATGGCTACACCTTC. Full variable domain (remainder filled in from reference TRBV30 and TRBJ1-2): SQTIHQWPATLVQPVGSPLSLECTVEGTSNPNLYWYRQAAGRGLQLLFYSVGIGQISSEVPQNLSASRPQDRQFILSSKKLLLSDSGFYLCALVRDRPNYGYTFGSGTRLTVV.

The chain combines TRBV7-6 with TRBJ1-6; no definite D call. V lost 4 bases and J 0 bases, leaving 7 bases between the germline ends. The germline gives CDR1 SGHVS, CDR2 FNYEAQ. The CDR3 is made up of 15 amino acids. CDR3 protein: CASSSSGSYNSPLHF. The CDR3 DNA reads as TGTGCCAGCAGCTCCTCGGGCTCCTATAATTCACCCCTCCACTTT.

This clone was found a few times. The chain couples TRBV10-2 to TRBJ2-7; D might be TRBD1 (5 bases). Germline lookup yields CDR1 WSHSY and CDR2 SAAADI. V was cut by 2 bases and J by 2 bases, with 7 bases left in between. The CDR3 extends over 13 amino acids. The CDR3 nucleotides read TGCGCCAGCAGTGAGACAGGTCCCTACGAGCAGTACTTC. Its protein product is CASSETGPYEQYF.

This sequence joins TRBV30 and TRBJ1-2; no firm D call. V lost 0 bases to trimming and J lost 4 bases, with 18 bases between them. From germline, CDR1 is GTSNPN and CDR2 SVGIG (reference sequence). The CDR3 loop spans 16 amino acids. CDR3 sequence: CAWSVQSAGHPYGYTF. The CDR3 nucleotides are TGTGCCTGGAGTGTACAGTCGGCGGGCCATCCCTATGGCTACACCTTC.

The CDR3 here is CASSWWRQETNYGYTF. The CDR3, as DNA: TGTGCCAGCAGTTGGTGGCGACAGGAAACTAACTATGGCTACACCTTC. The chain combines TRBV28 with TRBJ1-2; D might be TRBD1 (6 bases). The CDR3 runs 16 residues. Trimming took off 4 bases at V and 0 bases at J, with 15 bases between the two ends. The germline V gene encodes CDR1 MDHEN and CDR2 SYDVKM.

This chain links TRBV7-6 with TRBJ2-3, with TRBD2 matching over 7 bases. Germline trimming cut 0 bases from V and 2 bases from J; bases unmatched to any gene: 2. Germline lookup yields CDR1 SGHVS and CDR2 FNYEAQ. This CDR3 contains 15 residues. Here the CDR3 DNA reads TGTGCCAGCAGCTTAGCAGCGGGGCACACAGATACGCAGTATTTT. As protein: CASSLAAGHTDTQYF.

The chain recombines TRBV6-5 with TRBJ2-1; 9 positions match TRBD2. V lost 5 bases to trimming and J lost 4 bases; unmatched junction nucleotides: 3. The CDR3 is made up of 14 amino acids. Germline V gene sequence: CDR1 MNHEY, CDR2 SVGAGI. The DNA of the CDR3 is TGTGCCAGCAGTCGGACTAGCGTATACAATGAGCAGTTCTTC. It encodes CASSRTSVYNEQFF.

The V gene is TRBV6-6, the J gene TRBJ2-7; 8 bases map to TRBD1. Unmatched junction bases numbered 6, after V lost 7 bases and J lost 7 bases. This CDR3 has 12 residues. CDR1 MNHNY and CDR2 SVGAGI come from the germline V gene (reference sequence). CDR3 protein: CASTGGAKEQYF. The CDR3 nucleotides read TGTGCCAGCACAGGGGGCGCGAAGGAGCAGTACTTC.

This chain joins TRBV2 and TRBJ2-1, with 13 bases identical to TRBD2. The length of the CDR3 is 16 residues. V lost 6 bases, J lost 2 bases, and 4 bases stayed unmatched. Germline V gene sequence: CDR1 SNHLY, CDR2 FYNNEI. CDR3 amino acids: CASSGTSGGAYNEQFF. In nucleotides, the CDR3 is TGTGCCAGCAGCGGAACTAGCGGGGGGGCCTACAATGAGCAGTTCTTC. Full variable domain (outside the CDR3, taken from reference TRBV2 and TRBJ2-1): EPEVTQTPSHQVTQMGQEVILRCVPISNHLYFYWYRQILGQKVEFLVSFYNNEISEKSEIFDDQFSVERPDGSNFTLKIRSTKLEDSAMYFCASSGTSGGAYNEQFFGPGTRLTVL.

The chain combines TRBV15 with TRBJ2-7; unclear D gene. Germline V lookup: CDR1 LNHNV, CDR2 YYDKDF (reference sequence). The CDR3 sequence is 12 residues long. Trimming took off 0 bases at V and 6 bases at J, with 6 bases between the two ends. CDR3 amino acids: CATSRDRSEQYF. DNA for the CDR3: TGTGCCACCAGCAGAGATAGGAGCGAGCAGTACTTC.